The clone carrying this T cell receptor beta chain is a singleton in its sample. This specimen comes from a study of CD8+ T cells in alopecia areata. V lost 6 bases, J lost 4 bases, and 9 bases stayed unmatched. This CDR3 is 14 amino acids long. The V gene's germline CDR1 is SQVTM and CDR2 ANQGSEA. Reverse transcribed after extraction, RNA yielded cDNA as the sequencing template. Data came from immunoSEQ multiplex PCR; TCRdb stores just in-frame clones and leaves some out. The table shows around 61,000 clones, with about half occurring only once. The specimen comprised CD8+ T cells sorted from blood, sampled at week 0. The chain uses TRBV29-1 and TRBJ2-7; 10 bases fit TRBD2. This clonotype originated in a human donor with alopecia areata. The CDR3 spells CSVRGLAGEYEQYF. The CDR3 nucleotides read TGCAGCGTGAGAGGCCTAGCGGGAGAGTACGAGCAGTACTTC.